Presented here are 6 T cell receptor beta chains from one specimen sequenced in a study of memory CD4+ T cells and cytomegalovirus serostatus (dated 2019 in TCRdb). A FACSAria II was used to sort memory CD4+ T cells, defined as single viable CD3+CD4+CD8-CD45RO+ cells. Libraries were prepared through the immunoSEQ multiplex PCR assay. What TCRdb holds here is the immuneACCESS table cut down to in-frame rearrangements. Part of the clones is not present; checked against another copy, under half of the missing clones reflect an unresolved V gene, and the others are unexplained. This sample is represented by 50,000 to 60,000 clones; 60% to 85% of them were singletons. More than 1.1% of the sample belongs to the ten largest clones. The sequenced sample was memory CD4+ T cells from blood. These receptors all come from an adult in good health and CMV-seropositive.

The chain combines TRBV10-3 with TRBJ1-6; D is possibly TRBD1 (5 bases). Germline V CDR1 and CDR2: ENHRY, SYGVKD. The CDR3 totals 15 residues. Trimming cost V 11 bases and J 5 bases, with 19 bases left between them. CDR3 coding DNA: TGTGCCTCTCGACGAGGGGCGGAGAATAATTCACCCCTCCACTTT. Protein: CASRRGAENNSPLHF.

The CDR3 sequence: CASSKVGTGVYQPQHF. CDR3 DNA: TGTGCCAGCAGCAAAGTAGGGACAGGCGTTTATCAGCCCCAGCATTTT. V gene TRBV21-1 combines with J gene TRBJ1-5; the table's TRBD1 call for D was not verified on the DNA. TRBV21-1 is termed a pseudogene. The CDR3 loop spans 16 amino acids.

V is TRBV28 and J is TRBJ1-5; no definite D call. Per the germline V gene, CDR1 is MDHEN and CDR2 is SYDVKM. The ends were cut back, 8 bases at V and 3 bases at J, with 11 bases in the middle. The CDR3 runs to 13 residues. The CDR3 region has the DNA TGTGCCAGCGGCGCGGGCTTCAATCAGCCCCAGCATTTT. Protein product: CASGAGFNQPQHF. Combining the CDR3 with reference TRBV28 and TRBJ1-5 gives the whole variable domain DVKVTQSSRYLVKRTGEKVFLECVQDMDHENMFWYRQDPGLGLRLIYFSYDVKMKEKGDIPEGYSVSREKKERFSLILESASTNQTSMYLCASGAGFNQPQHFGDGTRLSIL.

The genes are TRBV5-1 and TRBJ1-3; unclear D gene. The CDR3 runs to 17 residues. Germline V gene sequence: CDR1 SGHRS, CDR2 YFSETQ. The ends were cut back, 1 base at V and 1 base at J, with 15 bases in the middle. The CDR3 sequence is CASSLMAQDLSGNTIYF. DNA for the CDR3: TGCGCCAGCAGCTTGATGGCGCAAGACCTTTCTGGAAACACCATATATTTT.

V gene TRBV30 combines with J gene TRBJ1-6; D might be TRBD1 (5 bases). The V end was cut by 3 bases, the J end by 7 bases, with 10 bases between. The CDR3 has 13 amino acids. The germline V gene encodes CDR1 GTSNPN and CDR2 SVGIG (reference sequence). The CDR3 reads CAWRGTGNSPLHF. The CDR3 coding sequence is TGTGCCTGGAGAGGGACGGGAAATTCACCCCTCCACTTT. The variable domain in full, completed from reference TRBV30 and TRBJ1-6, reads SQTIHQWPATLVQPVGSPLSLECTVEGTSNPNLYWYRQAAGRGLQLLFYSVGIGQISSEVPQNLSASRPQDRQFILSSKKLLLSDSGFYLCAWRGTGNSPLHFGNGTRLTVT.

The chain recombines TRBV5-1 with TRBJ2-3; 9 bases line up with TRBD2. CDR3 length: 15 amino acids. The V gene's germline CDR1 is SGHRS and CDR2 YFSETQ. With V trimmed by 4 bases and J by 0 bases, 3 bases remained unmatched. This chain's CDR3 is CASSGTSKSTDTQYF. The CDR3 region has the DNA TGCGCCAGCAGCGGGACTAGCAAAAGCACAGATACGCAGTATTTT.